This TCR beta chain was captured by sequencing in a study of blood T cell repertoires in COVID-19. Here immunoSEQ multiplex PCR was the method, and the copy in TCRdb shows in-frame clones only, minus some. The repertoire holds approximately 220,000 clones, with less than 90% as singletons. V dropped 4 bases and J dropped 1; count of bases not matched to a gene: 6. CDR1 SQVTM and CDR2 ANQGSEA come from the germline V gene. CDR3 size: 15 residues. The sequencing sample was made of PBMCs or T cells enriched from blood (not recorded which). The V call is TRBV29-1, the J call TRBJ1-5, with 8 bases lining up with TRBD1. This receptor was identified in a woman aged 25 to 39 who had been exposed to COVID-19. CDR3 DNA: TGCAGCGTTGCGACCCGGACAGGGAGCAATCAGCCCCAGCATTTT. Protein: CSVATRTGSNQPQHF.